Reported below is one T cell receptor beta chain. The antigen is unknown. Sequencing was performed with immunoSEQ multiplex PCR; in TCRdb, only in-frame clones are kept and a portion is missing. The sample carries about 22,000 clones, around four fifths recorded once. These data are taken from a study of OX40 agonist ivuxolimab in advanced cancers. General observations from the study: CD8+ T cells (on average) carried more expanded clones than CD4+ T cells.

V was cut by 3 bases and J by 10 bases, with 10 bases left in between. This CDR3 region has 13 residues. In germline, CDR1 is LNHDA, CDR2 SQIVND (reference sequence). V and J are TRBV19 and TRBJ1-6; D not certain. The material sequenced was CD4+ or CD8+ T cells sorted from blood, taken in a trial of the OX40 agonist ivuxolimab. This sequence was found in an adult with an advanced solid tumor such as melanoma, head and neck, liver or kidney cancer. DNA for the CDR3: TGTGCCAGTAGTATTACATTACGCTCACCCCTCCACTTT. It is translated as CASSITLRSPLHF.